These T cell receptor beta chains were read from a single sample in a study of blood T cell repertoires in COVID-19. TCRdb keeps only in-frame clones here, not all; method: immunoSEQ multiplex PCR. Here the sample spans more than 250,000 clones, about nine tenths being singletons. The sample comprised peripheral blood. The receptors were sampled from a woman between 45 and 60 years old with COVID-19, enrolled during active disease. Both conserved end residues are part of each CDR3. The D gene is left open where the match is weak. Size tells how often a clone was seen (once, few, many) or the class of an expanded clone, and some rows leave it out.

TRBV11-2	-	TRBJ2-1	TRBD1	CASSQGDRRYNEQFF	TGTGCCAGCAGTCAAGGGGACAGGCGTTACAATGAGCAGTTCTTC
TRBV19	-	TRBJ2-7	TRBD2	CASSVGTSVEQYF	TGTGCCAGTAGTGTGGGGACTAGCGTCGAGCAGTACTTC
TRBV19	-	TRBJ1-4	-	CASTRGNEKLFF	TGTGCCAGTACTAGGGGCAATGAAAAACTGTTTTTT
TRBV9	-	TRBJ1-2	-	CASSVGGGRGSYSAGYTF	TGTGCCAGCAGCGTAGGTGGGGGCAGGGGATCGTATTCCGCTGGCTACACCTTC
TRBV2	-	TRBJ1-5	-	CASSRGNQPQHF	TGTGCCAGCAGTCGGGGGAATCAGCCCCAGCATTTT
TRBV3-1/TRBV3-2	-	TRBJ2-1	-	CASSPEEFPYNEQFF	TGTGCCAGCAGCCCGGAGGAGTTCCCCTACAATGAGCAGTTCTTC
TRBV25-1	-	TRBJ1-2	-	CASSDPGGGLGYTF	TGTGCCAGCAGTGATCCCGGGGGTGGGCTTGGCTACACCTTC
TRBV5-4	-	TRBJ2-7	-	CASSVQENYEQYF	TGTGCCAGCAGCGTACAGGAGAACTACGAGCAGTACTTC
TRBV18	-	TRBJ2-1	-	CASSPSSRMVSNEQFF	TGTGCCAGCTCACCCTCCTCCCGTATGGTCAGCAATGAGCAGTTCTTC
TRBV15	-	TRBJ2-5	-	CATSGVRETQYF	TGTGCCACCAGCGGTGTTCGGGAGACCCAGTACTTC
TRBV5-1	-	TRBJ1-1	-	CASSLQGYTEAFF	TGCGCCAGCAGCTTACAGGGTTACACTGAAGCTTTCTTT
TRBV19	-	TRBJ2-7	TRBD2	CASSTNQGVQRERYEQYF	TGTGCCAGTAGTACCAACCAAGGGGTGCAGCGGGAGAGGTACGAGCAGTACTTC
TRBV5-5	-	TRBJ2-1	-	CASSFGPPGDEQFF	TGTGCCAGCAGCTTTGGGCCCCCGGGGGATGAGCAGTTCTTC
TRBV27	-	TRBJ2-7	TRBD2	CASSLRVAGTYEQYF	TGTGCCAGCAGTTTAAGGGTAGCGGGGACCTACGAGCAGTACTTC
TRBV27	once	TRBJ1-5	-	CASSLVGSNQPQHF	TGTGCCAGCAGTTTGGTCGGGAGCAATCAGCCCCAGCATTTT
TRBV6-2/TRBV6-3	-	TRBJ2-1	TRBD2	CASSYNGRPPDEQFF	TGTGCCAGCAGTTACAACGGGAGGCCCCCCGATGAGCAGTTCTTC
TRBV19	-	TRBJ2-1	-	CASSPSTRSNEQFF	TGTGCCAGTAGTCCTTCGACTAGATCCAATGAGCAGTTCTTC
TRBV7-2	-	TRBJ2-1	TRBD2	CASSLVSSGVANEQFF	TGTGCCAGCAGCTTAGTGTCTAGCGGGGTCGCGAATGAGCAGTTCTTC
TRBV7-6	-	TRBJ2-1	TRBD2	CASSLGWGTSLGEQFF	TGTGCCAGCAGCTTAGGATGGGGGACTAGTTTAGGTGAGCAGTTCTTC
TRBV4-2	-	TRBJ1-2	-	CASSQDWGDYGYTF	TGTGCCAGCAGCCAAGATTGGGGAGACTATGGCTACACCTTC
TRBV10-2	-	TRBJ1-5	-	CASSLTVDSNQPQHF	TGCGCCAGCAGTTTGACAGTTGATAGCAATCAGCCCCAGCATTTT
TRBV30	once	TRBJ2-1	-	CAWTVAYNEQFF	TGTGCCTGGACGGTTGCCTACAATGAGCAGTTCTTC
TRBV6-4	once	TRBJ2-6	-	CASSDSGGAGANVLTF	TGTGCCAGCAGTGACTCTGGGGGGGCCGGGGCCAACGTCCTGACTTTC
TRBV4-1	few	TRBJ1-1	TRBD1	CASSLLPGQGWGTEAFF	TGCGCCAGCAGCCTACTCCCGGGACAGGGCTGGGGCACTGAAGCTTTCTTT
TRBV27	-	TRBJ2-1	-	CASGGGTWEQFF	TGTGCCAGCGGAGGCGGTACTTGGGAGCAGTTCTTC
TRBV12-3/TRBV12-4	-	TRBJ2-1	-	CASSSSNYNEQFF	TGTGCCAGCAGTTCCTCTAATTACAATGAGCAGTTCTTC
TRBV5-1	-	TRBJ1-6	TRBD1	CASTPGQGYNSPLHF	TGCGCCAGCACACCGGGACAGGGATATAATTCACCCCTCCACTTT
TRBV7-8	-	TRBJ2-2	TRBD2	CASSFGLAGTNTGELFF	TGTGCCAGCAGCTTTGGACTAGCGGGAACGAACACCGGGGAGCTGTTTTTT
TRBV15	-	TRBJ2-4	TRBD2	CATSRDWASGDIQYF	TGTGCCACCAGCAGAGATTGGGCTAGCGGGGACATTCAGTACTTC
TRBV30	-	TRBJ2-2	TRBD2	CAWSLAGGVGELFF	TGTGCCTGGAGTCTCGCGGGAGGGGTCGGGGAGCTGTTTTTT
TRBV9	-	TRBJ2-3	-	CASSVGSGTDTQYF	TGTGCCAGCAGCGTAGGCAGCGGAACAGATACGCAGTATTTT
TRBV2	-	TRBJ2-3	TRBD2	CASIALAGGYTQYF	TGTGCCAGCATTGCGCTAGCGGGAGGTTATACGCAGTATTTT
TRBV7-3	-	TRBJ2-2	TRBD2	CASSRYSGANTGELFF	TGTGCCAGCAGCCGCTATAGCGGGGCGAACACCGGGGAGCTGTTTTTT
TRBV5-1	-	TRBJ2-7	TRBD1	CASSFRGGAPYEQYF	TGCGCCAGCAGCTTTAGAGGGGGCGCCCCCTACGAGCAGTACTTC
TRBV2	-	TRBJ1-1	-	CASSEARAGFVNTEAFF	TGTGCCAGCAGTGAAGCCAGGGCCGGGTTCGTGAACACTGAAGCTTTCTTT
TRBV21-1	-	TRBJ2-2	-	CASSKVRSVAGGGNTGELFF	TGTGCCAGCAGCAAAGTCCGCTCTGTGGCGGGAGGCGGGAACACCGGGGAGCTGTTTTTT
TRBV25-1	few	TRBJ1-1	TRBD1	CASSLAQGEAFF	TGTGCCAGCAGTTTAGCTCAGGGGGAGGCTTTCTTT
TRBV21-1	-	TRBJ1-5	-	CASSSRGREGNQPQHF	TGTGCCAGCAGCAGCCGAGGGAGGGAGGGAAATCAGCCCCAGCATTTT
TRBV5-6	-	TRBJ2-7	-	CASSRRQVVNEQYF	TGTGCCAGCAGCCGGAGGCAGGTTGTTAACGAGCAGTACTTC
TRBV19	-	TRBJ1-3	TRBD1	CASSLTGASGNTIYF	TGTGCCAGTAGTTTGACAGGGGCTTCAGGAAACACCATATATTTT
TRBV27	-	TRBJ2-7	-	CASSPYTQAYEQYF	TGTGCCAGCAGCCCTTACACACAAGCCTACGAGCAGTACTTC
TRBV30	-	TRBJ1-5	-	CAWSAQINQPQHF	TGTGCCTGGAGTGCACAGATAAATCAGCCCCAGCATTTT